A single sample gave rise to the 8 T cell receptor beta chains below, sequenced in a study of T cells in Graves' hyperthyroidism and ophthalmopathy (dated by TCRdb to about 2019). Receptor amplification or capture employed multiplex PCR. For sequencing, an Illumina HiSeq 2000 was employed. Amplification of TCR beta CDR3 regions was carried out from RNA transcripts. The first round of RT-PCR for the TCR CDR3 was performed with the HTBI primer set and the Qiagen OneStep RT-PCR kit. TCRdb reprocessed the public reads (quality trimming at Q25 with fastp, clone calling with MiXCR) and kept in-frame beta chains. Each entry merges the rows of one CDR3 protein and shows their most common DNA and genes. Across this sample there are roughly 350,000 distinct CDR3 sequences, with about 14% seen only once. Clones ranked in the top ten supply about 20% of the sample. Sequenced input: blood. All receptors come from a woman in her twenties or thirties with Graves' ophthalmopathy.

In its sample, this clonotype was seen many times. The rearrangement joins TRBV13 to TRBJ2-1; TRBD2 matches at 7 bases. The V gene end was trimmed by 5 bases and the J gene end by 0 bases; junction bases not matched to a gene: 7. This CDR3 contains 16 residues. Germline V gene lookup returns CDR1 PRHDT and CDR2 FYEKMQ (reference sequence). The CDR3 sequence: CASSMSGVSSYNEQFF. The CDR3 coding sequence is TGTGCCAGCAGCATGAGCGGGGTGAGCTCCTACAATGAGCAGTTCTTC.

Note on this clonotype: One end of the junction is discordant with germline, which a read error may explain. J is TRBJ2-2 and V is TRBV12-3 or TRBV12-4; TRBD2 is a possible D gene (5 bases). The CDR3 contains 12 residues. The CDR3 coding sequence is TGTGCCAGCAGTTTAGGGAGAAGGGAGCTGGTTTTT. Its protein is CASSLGRRELVF.

The chain recombines TRBV6-5 with TRBJ2-7; TRBD1 or TRBD2 may be the D gene (6 bases each). Trimming took off 1 base at V and 4 bases at J, with 20 bases between the two ends. Germline CDR1 and CDR2: MNHEY and SVGAGI. The CDR3 extends over 17 amino acids. As DNA, the CDR3 is TGTGCCAGCAGTTACTGGAACTCGGGGGCAGGGCGGTACGAGCAGTACTTC. This encodes CASSYWNSGAGRYEQYF.

This clonotype was observed many times. The rearrangement links TRBV4-1 to TRBJ2-5; either TRBD1 or TRBD2 may supply D (6 bases each). The V and J ends lost 3 bases and 5 bases respectively, with 13 bases between them. The germline CDR1 and CDR2 sequences are MGHRA and YSYEKL. The CDR3 extends over 14 amino acids. The CDR3 region is CASSQGLQGETQYF. CDR3 bases: TGCGCCAGCAGCCAGGGACTTCAGGGGGAGACCCAGTACTTC.

The CDR3 nucleotides read TGTGCCAGCAGTTACGGACCCGCCGACTTTCTACCTAGCACAGATACGCAGTATTTT. It encodes CASSYGPADFLPSTDTQYF. This rearrangement joins TRBV6-5 to TRBJ2-3; D is unresolved. The ends were cut back, 2 bases at V and 0 bases at J, with 21 bases in the middle. CDR3 length equals 19 residues. The V gene's germline CDR1 is MNHEY and CDR2 SVGAGI.

This clonotype was seen ten or more times. The chain couples TRBV5-4 to TRBJ2-3; 10 positions match TRBD1. Germline V gene data show CDR1 as SGHNT and CDR2 as YYREEE (reference sequence). V shed 2 bases, J shed 4 bases, and the junction held 4 bases outside the gene matches. This CDR3 spans 15 amino acids. The CDR3 region has the DNA TGTGCCAGCAGCTTTAGGGACAGGGGTGCAGATACGCAGTATTTT. Its protein is CASSFRDRGADTQYF.

This chain's CDR3 is CATSRGGLETQYF. The DNA for the CDR3 is TGTGCCACCAGCAGAGGGGGGCTGGAGACCCAGTACTTC. This chain connects TRBV15 to TRBJ2-5; D is possibly TRBD1 (6 bases). CDR1 LNHNV and CDR2 YYDKDF come from the germline V gene (reference sequence). The V end was cut by 1 base, the J end by 5 bases, with 8 bases between. CDR3 length: 13 amino acids.

In its sample, this clonotype was seen many times. CDR3 sequence (DNA): TGCAGTCCCTACCCCGCATTCAGGGAAACATGGGAGACCCAGTACTTC. The encoded protein is CSPYPAFRETWETQYF. This chain joins TRBV20-1 and TRBJ2-5; possible D gene TRBD1, 5 bases. CDR1 and CDR2 from the germline V gene are DFQATT and SNEGSKA (reference sequence). Between the trimmed V and J ends, which lost 8 bases and 5 bases, there was a span of 27 bases. The CDR3 length is 16 residues.